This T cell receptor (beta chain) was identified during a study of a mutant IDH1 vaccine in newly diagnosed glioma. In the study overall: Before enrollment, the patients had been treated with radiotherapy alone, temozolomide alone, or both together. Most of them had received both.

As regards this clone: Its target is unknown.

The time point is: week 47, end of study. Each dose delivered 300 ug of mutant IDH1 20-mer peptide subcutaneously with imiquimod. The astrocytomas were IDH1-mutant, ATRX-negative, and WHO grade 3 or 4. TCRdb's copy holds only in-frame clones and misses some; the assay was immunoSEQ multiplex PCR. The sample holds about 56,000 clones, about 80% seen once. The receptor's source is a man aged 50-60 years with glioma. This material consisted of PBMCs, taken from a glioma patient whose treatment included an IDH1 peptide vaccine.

The CDR3 DNA sequence: TGCAGCGTCGCAGGGGAGGGCTATGGCTACACCTTC. Translation: CSVAGEGYGYTF. The V and J genes are TRBV29-1 and TRBJ1-2, with a possible D match to TRBD1 (6 bases). Germline CDR1 SQVTM, CDR2 ANQGSEA. The CDR3 runs to 12 residues. V dropped 6 bases and J dropped 4 bases, with 12 bases sitting between them. Complete variable domain (other parts from reference TRBV29-1 and TRBJ1-2): SAVISQKPSRDICQRGTSLTIQCQVDSQVTMMFWYRQQPGQSLTLIATANQGSEATYESGFVIDKFPISRPNLTFSTLTVSNMSPEDSSIYLCSVAGEGYGYTFGSGTRLTVV.